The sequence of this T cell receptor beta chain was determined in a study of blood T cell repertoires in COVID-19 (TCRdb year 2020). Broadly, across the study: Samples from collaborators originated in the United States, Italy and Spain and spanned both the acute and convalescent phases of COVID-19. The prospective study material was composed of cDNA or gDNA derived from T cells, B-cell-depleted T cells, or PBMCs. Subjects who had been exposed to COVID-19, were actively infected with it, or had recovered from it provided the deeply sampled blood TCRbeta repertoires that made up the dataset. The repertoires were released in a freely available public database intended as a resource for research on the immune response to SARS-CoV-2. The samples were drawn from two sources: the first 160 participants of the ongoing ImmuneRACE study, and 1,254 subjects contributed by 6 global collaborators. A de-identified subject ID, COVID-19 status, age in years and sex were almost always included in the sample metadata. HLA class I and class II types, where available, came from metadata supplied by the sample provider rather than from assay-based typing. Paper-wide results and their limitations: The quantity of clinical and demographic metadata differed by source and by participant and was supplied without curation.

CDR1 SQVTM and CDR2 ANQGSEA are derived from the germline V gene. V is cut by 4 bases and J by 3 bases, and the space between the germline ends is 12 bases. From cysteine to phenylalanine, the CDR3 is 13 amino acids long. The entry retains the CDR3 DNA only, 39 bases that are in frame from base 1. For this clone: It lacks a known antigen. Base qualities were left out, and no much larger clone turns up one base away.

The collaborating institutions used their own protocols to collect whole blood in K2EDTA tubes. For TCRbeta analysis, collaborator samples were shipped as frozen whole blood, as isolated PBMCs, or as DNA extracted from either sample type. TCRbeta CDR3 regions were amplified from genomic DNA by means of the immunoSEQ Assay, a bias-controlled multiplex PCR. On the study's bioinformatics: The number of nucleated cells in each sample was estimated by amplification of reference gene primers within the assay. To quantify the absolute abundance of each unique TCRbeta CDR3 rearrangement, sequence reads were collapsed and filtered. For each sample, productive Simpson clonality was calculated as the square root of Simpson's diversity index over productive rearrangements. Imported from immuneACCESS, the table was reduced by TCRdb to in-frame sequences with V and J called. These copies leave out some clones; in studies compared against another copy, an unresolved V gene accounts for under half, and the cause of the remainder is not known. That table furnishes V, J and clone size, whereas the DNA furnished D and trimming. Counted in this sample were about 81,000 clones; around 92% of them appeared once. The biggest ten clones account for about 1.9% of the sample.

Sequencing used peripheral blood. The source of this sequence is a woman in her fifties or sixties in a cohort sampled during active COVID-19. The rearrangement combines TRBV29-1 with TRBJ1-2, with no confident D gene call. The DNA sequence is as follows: TGCAGCGTTGGGACTGGCGGGGACTATGGCTACACCTTC. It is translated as CSVGTGGDYGYTF.